The 17 T cell receptor beta chains presented below share a single source sample, sequenced in a study of regulatory T cells in long-lasting Graves disease. Investigators prepared the TCR beta libraries by applying iRepertoire HTBI primers and Arm-PCR of CDR3 regions. TCRdb reprocessed the multiplex PCR reads with MiXCR, giving one entry per CDR3 protein. There are more than 400,000 distinct CDR3 sequences in the sample; 15% to 20% occur only once, and 9% to 15% lies in the top ten. The time point denotes: newly diagnosed GD, antithyroid drugs for less than 3 months. Following extraction of RNA from PBMCs, that RNA was used to make the TCR library. These data were also filed under a second study, of T cells in Graves' hyperthyroidism and ophthalmopathy.

This specimen was peripheral blood mononuclear cells (PBMCs), taken at new diagnosis, from a patient treated with antithyroid drugs. The receptors derive from a man aged 40-55 years with Graves disease.

This clonotype was seen many times. V gene TRBV28 combines with J gene TRBJ2-2; D uncertain. Between the trimmed V and J ends, which lost 6 bases and 4 bases, there was a span of 3 bases. CDR1 and CDR2 from the germline V gene are MDHEN and SYDVKM. The CDR3 is 11 residues long. In DNA form, the CDR3 reads TGTGCCAGCAGAGTCACCGGGGAGCTGTTTTTT. Protein: CASRVTGELFF.

This clonotype was recorded many times. The chain has TRBV28 and TRBJ2-3, with 7 positions matching TRBD1. After removal of 6 bases from V and 4 bases from J, the junction contained 10 bases not matched to a gene. The CDR3 has 15 amino acids. Germline values: CDR1 MDHEN, CDR2 SYDVKM. CDR3 nucleotides: TGTGCCAGCAGATGGAAGGGGGCGCCCCCAGATACGCAGTATTTT. The encoded protein is CASRWKGAPPDTQYF.

This clonotype occurred a few times. V gene TRBV13 combines with J gene TRBJ2-2; D is possibly TRBD1 (6 bases). Trimming took 2 bases from V and 14 from J, leaving 12 bases between them. Germline V lookup: CDR1 PRHDT, CDR2 FYEKMQ (reference sequence). The CDR3 has 12 amino acids. The CDR3 loop reads CASSLYPRGLFF. Written as DNA, the CDR3 is TGTGCCAGCAGCTTATATCCCAGGGGTCTGTTTTTT.

This clonotype has a count of ten or more. This chain joins TRBV7-2 and TRBJ2-3; 10 nucleotides align to TRBD2. The CDR3 has 16 amino acids. The J segment lost 4 bases and the V segment lost 3 bases, leaving 7 bases of the junction unmatched. Germline CDR1 reads SGHTA; CDR2 reads FQGNSA. The CDR3 is CASSFIAGGPPDTQYF. DNA for the CDR3: TGTGCCAGCAGCTTTATAGCGGGAGGTCCCCCAGATACGCAGTATTTT. Based on the CDR3 plus reference TRBV7-2 and TRBJ2-3, the full variable domain is GAGVSQSPSNKVTEKGKDVELRCDPISGHTALYWYRQSLGQGLEFLIYFQGNSAPDKSGLPSDRFSAERTGGSVSTLTIQRTQQEDSAVYLCASSFIAGGPPDTQYFGPGTRLTVL.

This clonotype was seen ten or more times. The rearrangement joins TRBV27 to TRBJ2-3, with TRBD2 matching 11 bases. The CDR3 is 16 amino acids. Looked up from germline, CDR1 is MNHEY and CDR2 is SMNVEV (reference sequence). V lost 2 bases, J lost 2 bases, and 3 bases stayed unmatched. CDR3: CASSLTSGSYTDTQYF. The CDR3 DNA is TGTGCCAGCAGTTTAACTAGCGGGAGTTACACAGATACGCAGTATTTT.

To note about this clonotype: This may come from a read error, since a much larger clone is one base off. The V and J genes are TRBV5-1 and TRBJ2-3; 9 bases fit TRBD2. Germline lookup yields CDR1 SGHRS and CDR2 YFSETQ. V was pared by 8 bases and J by 0 bases, with 16 bases of the junction left unmatched. This CDR3 has 18 amino acids. Written as DNA, the CDR3 is TGCGCCAGAAGCGCGCATCCAACTACTAGCGGGAGCACAGATACGCAGTATTTT. It yields the protein CARSAHPTTSGSTDTQYF.

This clonotype has more than one count but fewer than ten. The rearrangement links TRBV19 to TRBJ2-1; tentative D call: TRBD2 (7 bases). Germline V lookup: CDR1 LNHDA, CDR2 SQIVND (reference sequence). Trimming removed 5 bases at V and 7 bases at J, with 21 bases between. This CDR3 region has 16 residues. CDR3 sequence reads: CASSPLLGGGANEQFF. Written as DNA, the CDR3 is TGTGCCAGTAGTCCTTTGTTAGGGGGAGGGGCAAATGAGCAGTTCTTC.

The chain joins TRBV2 to TRBJ2-2, with TRBD1 identical over 12 bases. Germline assignment: CDR1 SNHLY and CDR2 FYNNEI. The CDR3 is 15 amino acids. The ends lost 5 bases at V and 6 bases at J; junction bases unmatched: 4. CDR3 bases: TGTGCCAGCAGTACGGGGACAGGGGGCGCCGGGGAGCTGTTTTTT. This sequence encodes CASSTGTGGAGELFF.

This chain joins TRBV15 and TRBJ1-2; no clear D gene. Germline values: CDR1 LNHNV, CDR2 YYDKDF (reference sequence). This CDR3 spans 14 amino acids. V shed 2 bases and J shed 7 bases, with 14 bases lying between them. The CDR3 nucleotides read TGTGCCACCAGCAGAAACGTCGGCAGGAGTGGCTACACCTTC. The encoded protein is CATSRNVGRSGYTF.

Many counts were recorded for this clonotype. J is TRBJ2-7 and V is TRBV28, with D perhaps given as TRBD1 or TRBD2 (5 bases each). V lost 1 base to trimming and J lost 2 bases, with 12 bases between them. This CDR3 spans 15 amino acids. CDR1 and CDR2 from the germline V gene are MDHEN and SYDVKM. CDR3: CASSLSGTRAYEQYF. The CDR3 coding sequence is TGTGCCAGCAGTTTATCGGGGACGCGTGCCTACGAGCAGTACTTC.

The V gene is TRBV29-1, the J gene TRBJ1-1; no reliable D call. Germline V gives CDR1 SQVTM, CDR2 ANQGSEA. The length of the CDR3 is 13 residues. Trimming took off 5 bases at V and 5 bases at J, with 15 bases between the two ends. CDR3 nucleotide sequence: TGCAGCGTTACCTCGGCCCCTGGGACTGAAGCTTTCTTT. Its translation is CSVTSAPGTEAFF.

This chain connects TRBV28 to TRBJ2-3, with D perhaps TRBD2 (7 bases). The germline CDR1 and CDR2 sequences are MDHEN and SYDVKM. With 1 base removed from V and 11 bases from J, the gap between germline ends came to 13 bases. The CDR3 has 13 residues. CDR3 loop: CASSLSGRGGQYF. The CDR3 region has the DNA TGTGCCAGCAGTTTATCAGGGAGGGGGGGGCAGTATTTT.

V is TRBV7-9 and J is TRBJ2-3, with TRBD2 matching over 14 bases. This CDR3 has 16 residues. Trimming cost V 5 bases and J 2 bases; bases outside gene matches: 3. The germline V gene has CDR1 SEHNR and CDR2 FQNEAQ (reference sequence). The CDR3 nucleotides are TGTGCCAGCAGCCGGGGACTAGCGGGAGCCACAGATACGCAGTATTTT. Protein: CASSRGLAGATDTQYF.

This clonotype showed up many times. The chain combines TRBV29-1 with TRBJ1-1; the D is unclear. This CDR3 spans 12 amino acids. The germline V gene encodes CDR1 SQVTM and CDR2 ANQGSEA. Trimming removed 2 bases from V and 4 bases from J, with 8 bases in between. CDR3 protein: CSVELAATEAFF. The CDR3 DNA reads as TGCAGCGTTGAACTGGCTGCCACTGAAGCTTTCTTT.

The J gene is TRBJ2-1, the V gene TRBV3-1, with 9 bases lining up with TRBD2. CDR3 length: 15 residues. V dropped 0 bases and J dropped 7; count of bases not matched to a gene: 4. In germline, CDR1 is LGHDT, CDR2 YNNKEL (reference sequence). CDR3 protein: CASSQDRTSVNEQFF. CDR3 sequence (DNA): TGTGCCAGCAGCCAAGATAGGACTAGCGTAAATGAGCAGTTCTTC.

At least ten counts were recorded for this clonotype. The chain recombines TRBV6-2 or TRBV6-3 with TRBJ2-5, with 11 bases lining up with TRBD2. This CDR3 spans 18 amino acids. Germline V gene sequence: CDR1 MNHEY, CDR2 SVGEGT. Trimming took 8 bases from V and 2 from J; bases not matched to a gene: 16. The CDR3 sequence: CASRPISGRALVQETQYF. DNA for the CDR3: TGTGCCAGCCGACCGATTAGCGGGAGGGCCCTCGTACAAGAGACCCAGTACTTC.

This chain connects TRBV7-9 to TRBJ2-3; tentative D call: TRBD2 (5 bases). The CDR3 has 15 amino acids. V was clipped by 2 bases and J by 4 bases, with 13 bases between them. Germline loops: CDR1 SEHNR, CDR2 FQNEAQ (reference sequence). The CDR3 coding sequence is TGTGCCAGCAGCTTAAGTGTGGGAGTGGCAGATACGCAGTATTTT. It translates to CASSLSVGVADTQYF.